These 4 T cell receptor beta chains came from one sample sequenced in a study of control samples from healthy donors and cancer patients. Some clones are missing from TCRdb's copy, which holds only in-frame ones; the method was immunoSEQ multiplex PCR. This sample has tens of thousands of clones; 93% occur once, and the top ten carry roughly a quarter. The sample taken for sequencing was PBMCs. The receptors come from a woman in her fifties or sixties with head and neck cancer.

The chain recombines TRBV6-5 with TRBJ2-1; unclear D gene. The CDR3 is 12 amino acids. Germline CDR1 and CDR2: MNHEY and SVGAGI. Deletions cut 0 bases from V and 5 bases from J, with 2 bases between. CDR3 in DNA: TGTGCCAGCAGTTACTCGAACAATGAGCAGTTCTTC. Its protein is CASSYSNNEQFF.

This chain links TRBV28 with TRBJ2-5; 9 bases align to TRBD2. Germline CDR1 and CDR2: MDHEN and SYDVKM. The CDR3 runs 15 residues. The J segment lost 4 bases and the V segment lost 4 bases, leaving 7 bases of the junction unmatched. Written as DNA, the CDR3 is TGTGCCAGCAGTTGGCGGGAGGGAGTCGGAGAGACCCAGTACTTC. Its translation is CASSWREGVGETQYF.

The V and J genes are TRBV5-8 and TRBJ2-1; the D is unclear. Germline V gene sequence: CDR1 SGHTS, CDR2 YDEGEE. The CDR3 runs 15 residues. V was clipped by 1 base and J by 4 bases, with 12 bases between them. Written as DNA, the CDR3 is TGTGCCAGCAGCTTGAAGGAAAACGTGTACAATGAGCAGTTCTTC. As protein: CASSLKENVYNEQFF.

The chain is built from TRBV2 and TRBJ1-3; D is ambiguous. Trimming took 2 bases from V and 4 from J, leaving 3 bases between them. Per germline, CDR1 SNHLY and CDR2 FYNNEI. The CDR3 runs to 12 residues. For the CDR3, the DNA is TGTGCCAGCAGTGAAATGGGAAACACCATATATTTT. Its translation is CASSEMGNTIYF.